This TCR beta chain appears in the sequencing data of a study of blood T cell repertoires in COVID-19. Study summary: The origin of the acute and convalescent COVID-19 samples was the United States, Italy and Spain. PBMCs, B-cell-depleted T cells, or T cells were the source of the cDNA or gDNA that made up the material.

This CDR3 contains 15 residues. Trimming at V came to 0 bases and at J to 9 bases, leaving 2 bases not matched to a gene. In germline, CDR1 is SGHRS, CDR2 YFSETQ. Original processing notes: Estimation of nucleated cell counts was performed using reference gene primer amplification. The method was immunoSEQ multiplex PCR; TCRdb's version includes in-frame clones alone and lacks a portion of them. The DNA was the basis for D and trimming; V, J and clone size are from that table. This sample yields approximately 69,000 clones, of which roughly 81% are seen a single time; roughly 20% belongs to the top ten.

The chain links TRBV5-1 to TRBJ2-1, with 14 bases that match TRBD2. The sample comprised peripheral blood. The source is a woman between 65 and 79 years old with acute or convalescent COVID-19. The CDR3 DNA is TGCGCCAGCAGCTTGGAGACTAGCGGGAGGGCTGAGCAGTTCTTC. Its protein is CASSLETSGRAEQFF. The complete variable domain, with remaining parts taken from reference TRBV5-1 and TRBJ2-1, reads KAGVTQTPRYLIKTRGQQVTLSCSPISGHRSVSWYQQTPGQGLQFLFEYFSETQRNKGNFPGRFSGRQFSNSRSEMNVSTLELGDSALYLCASSLETSGRAEQFFGPGTRLTVL.